This T cell receptor beta chain was sequenced during a study of tumor-infiltrating lymphocytes in primary liver carcinoma. Study-level background: Staging of the tumors gave T1-T3 N0M0, with widths of roughly 4.2 to 10 cm. Samples returned roughly 3.65 to 7.13 million productive TCRbeta reads, a yield that was similar across tissue types.

Using a constant-region primer together with ProtoScript II reverse transcriptase, TCR beta cDNA was made from roughly 500 ng of total RNA. Nested multiplex PCR, run for three rounds with slightly modified ARM-PCR, yielded TCR beta libraries. Use of TRBV1-TRBV30 forward primers with a C-beta reverse primer characterized the first two PCR rounds, which lasted approximately 11 cycles each. TCRdb recomputed calls from the multiplex PCR reads with MiXCR, one row per CDR3 protein. Of approximately 190,000 distinct CDR3 sequences listed, around four fifths are singletons. The CDR3 is 13 residues long. V lost 8 bases, J lost 9 bases, and 20 bases lay in between. Germline V lookup: CDR1 ENHRY, CDR2 SYGVKD. Scientists recovered RNA and DNA together from approximately 20-30 mg of unsorted bulk tissue. Per tumor, sampling covered five separate regions. Tumor samples each held over 75% viable tumor cells.

V is TRBV10-3 and J is TRBJ2-7; no reliable D call. The receptor was isolated from a man in his forties with primary liver carcinoma and hepatitis B virus infection. The sample was tumor tissue from primary liver carcinoma. The CDR3 coding sequence is TGTGCCATCGGTGGGCCGGTGAAGCACGTGCAGTACTTC. This codes for CAIGGPVKHVQYF.